This T cell receptor (beta chain) is from a study of T cell responses to AZD1222 COVID-19 vaccine. Points from the study as a whole: Baseline serology detected seropositivity in only a handful of AZD1222 recipients.

Pooled samples include second doses given at about 4 or 12 weeks. Comments on this clone: Its target is not known.

Germline V gene sequence: CDR1 MNHNY, CDR2 SVGAGI (reference sequence). V was cut by 2 bases and J by 9 bases, with 14 bases left in between. This CDR3 has 14 residues. Sequencing was performed with immunoSEQ multiplex PCR; in TCRdb, only in-frame clones are kept and a portion is missing. Here the sample spans fewer than 110,000 clones, 90% to 95% being singletons. Sequencing was performed on peripheral blood, taken 28 days after the second AZD1222 dose. The TCR comes from an adult who received the AZD1222 COVID-19 vaccine. V is TRBV6-6 and J is TRBJ2-1; D is perhaps TRBD1 (5 bases). As DNA, the CDR3 is TGTGCCAGCAGTTACGCGTCAGGGTCGACTGAGCAGTTCTTC. This codes for CASSYASGSTEQFF.